The rows below give T cell receptor beta chains drawn from one sample of a study of OX40 agonist ivuxolimab in advanced cancers. Data came from immunoSEQ multiplex PCR; TCRdb stores just in-frame clones and leaves some out. Counted here are some 85,000 clones, about 90% occurring once; the ten biggest clones make up roughly 1.6%. The sequencing here drew on CD4+ or CD8+ T cells sorted from blood, taken in a trial of the OX40 agonist ivuxolimab. The receptors originated from an adult with an advanced solid tumor such as melanoma, head and neck, liver or kidney cancer. Each CDR3 is given with its conserved first and last residue. A D gene is named only where the DNA matches it firmly. The listing skips clone size in some rows; elsewhere it reads once, few, many or a size class.

>TRBV19|NA|TRBD2|TRBJ2-5
CATTASGGQETQYF
TGTGCCACAACTGCAAGCGGGGGTCAAGAGACCCAGTACTTC
>TRBV6-1|NA|TRBD1|TRBJ2-7
CASSAQGQAGYEQYF
TGTGCCAGCAGTGCCCAGGGACAGGCCGGGTACGAGCAGTACTTC
>TRBV5-1|NA|TRBD1|TRBJ1-1
CASSSQTGGYEAFF
TGCGCCAGCAGCTCGCAGACAGGGGGCTATGAAGCTTTCTTT
>TRBV30|NA|TRBD1|TRBJ1-6
CACYGQGGSYNSPLHF
TGTGCCTGCTACGGACAGGGAGGATCCTATAATTCACCCCTCCACTTT
>TRBV2|NA|NA|TRBJ2-5
CASTPGGRGQETQYF
TGTGCCAGCACCCCCGGCGGCAGGGGCCAAGAGACCCAGTACTTC
>TRBV11-2|NA|NA|TRBJ2-7
CASSLVSSYEQYF
TGTGCCAGCAGCTTAGTCAGCTCGTACGAGCAGTACTTC
>TRBV7-6|NA|TRBD2|TRBJ2-5
CASSLGSGTSMETQYF
TGTGCCAGCAGCTTAGGAAGTGGGACTAGCATGGAGACCCAGTACTTC
>TRBV6-1|NA|NA|TRBJ1-2
CASSERGSFNYGYTF
TGTGCCAGCAGTGAACGGGGTTCTTTCAACTATGGCTACACCTTC
>TRBV5-1|once|NA|TRBJ2-3
CASSLESASSTDTQYF
TGCGCCAGCAGCTTGGAGTCAGCGTCTAGCACAGATACGCAGTATTTT
>TRBV5-4|NA|TRBD2|TRBJ2-7
CASSLGLAGGPGLGQYF
TGTGCCAGCAGTTTGGGCCTAGCGGGAGGGCCTGGCCTCGGGCAGTACTTC
>TRBV5-6|few|NA|TRBJ1-2
CASSLSGDGYTF
TGTGCCAGCAGCTTGAGCGGGGATGGCTACACCTTC
>TRBV13|NA|NA|TRBJ2-2
CASILASNTGELFF
TGTGCCAGCATTTTAGCGTCAAACACCGGGGAGCTGTTTTTT
>TRBV18|once|NA|TRBJ1-3
CASSRQQTGPSGNTIYF
TGTGCCAGCTCACGACAACAGACAGGCCCCTCTGGAAACACCATATATTTT
>TRBV29-1|NA|TRBD2|TRBJ2-5
CSVDGRGSGLLGTQYF
TGCAGCGTTGATGGTCGGGGTAGCGGGCTCCTTGGGACCCAGTACTTC
>TRBV5-1|few|NA|TRBJ1-4
CASSRDFATNEKLFF
TGCGCCAGCAGCCGGGACTTTGCAACTAATGAAAAACTGTTTTTT
>TRBV4-2|NA|NA|TRBJ2-7
CASSQVRGGYEQYF
TGTGCCAGCAGCCAAGTGCGGGGAGGCTACGAGCAGTACTTC
>TRBV4-2|NA|TRBD2|TRBJ2-1
CASSQVSGSSGNEQFF
TGTGCCAGCAGCCAAGTTAGCGGGAGCTCGGGTAATGAGCAGTTCTTC
>TRBV4-2|NA|NA|TRBJ1-2
CASSQEATAKGGYTF
TGTGCCAGCAGCCAAGAAGCAACAGCAAAAGGTGGCTACACCTTC
>TRBV12-5|NA|NA|TRBJ2-7
CASGLVLGVPYEQYF
TGTGCTAGTGGTTTGGTACTAGGGGTCCCGTACGAGCAGTACTTC
>TRBV18|NA|NA|TRBJ1-1
CASSSTENTEAFF
TGTGCCAGCTCATCGACAGAGAACACTGAAGCTTTCTTT
>TRBV2|NA|NA|TRBJ2-3
CASSQTDTQYF
TGTGCCAGCAGTCAGACAGATACGCAGTATTTT
>TRBV4-1|NA|NA|TRBJ2-1
CASGIADSSYNEQFF
TGCGCCAGCGGCATAGCGGATAGCTCCTACAATGAGCAGTTCTTC
>TRBV4-1|NA|NA|TRBJ2-7
CASSQGGGISAEQYF
TGCGCCAGCAGCCAAGGAGGGGGAATTAGTGCGGAGCAGTACTTC
>TRBV2|NA|NA|TRBJ2-7
CASSDKWSQRYEQYF
TGTGCCAGCAGTGATAAGTGGTCTCAGAGGTACGAGCAGTACTTC
>TRBV4-3|few|NA|TRBJ1-5
CASSQGSSQPQHF
TGCGCCAGCAGCCAAGGGAGTAGTCAGCCCCAGCATTTT
>TRBV9|NA|TRBD2|TRBJ2-3
CASSVGPSSGRGDTQYF
TGTGCCAGCAGCGTAGGGCCGAGTAGCGGGAGAGGGGATACGCAGTATTTT
>TRBV6-5|NA|NA|TRBJ2-7
CASSRGGGSSYEQYF
TGTGCCAGCAGCCGTGGTGGGGGGAGCTCCTACGAGCAGTACTTC
>TRBV5-6|NA|NA|TRBJ2-1
CASSPFRAEQFF
TGTGCCAGCAGCCCATTCCGGGCTGAGCAGTTCTTC
>TRBV11-2|NA|NA|TRBJ2-7
CASSLKGGYEQYF
TGTGCCAGCAGCTTAAAGGGGGGATACGAGCAGTACTTC